One and the same sample provided the 12 T cell receptor beta chains below, sequenced in a study of long-term antiretroviral therapy in people with HIV. immunoSEQ v3.0 was run at survey level. Sequencing was performed with immunoSEQ multiplex PCR; in TCRdb, only in-frame clones are kept and a portion is missing. Among about 28,000 clones listed, over 75% were seen once. This material consisted of unsorted PBMCs, taken 2 years after starting antiretroviral therapy. The receptor set was obtained from a man aged 45 to 65 with HIV.

J is TRBJ2-7 and V is TRBV7-8, with 11 bases that match TRBD2. This CDR3 is built from 16 residues. The ends lost 5 bases at V and 3 bases at J; junction bases unmatched: 9. Germline V lookup: CDR1 SGHVS, CDR2 FQNEAQ. The CDR3 sequence is CASSPGGLAAFYEQYF. DNA of the CDR3: TGTGCCAGCAGCCCAGGGGGACTAGCGGCCTTCTACGAGCAGTACTTC.

This chain links TRBV7-9 with TRBJ2-1; unclear D gene. V lost 1 base, J lost 10 bases, and 8 bases lay in between. The germline V gene encodes CDR1 SEHNR and CDR2 FQNEAQ (reference sequence). The CDR3 runs to 12 residues. The CDR3 DNA reads TGTGCCAGCAGCTTAGTAACCATAGAGCAGTTCTTC. Protein: CASSLVTIEQFF.

This clone was counted a single time. The rearrangement uses TRBV19 and TRBJ1-2, with D perhaps TRBD1 (5 bases). With 5 bases removed from V and 0 bases from J, the gap between germline ends came to 10 bases. Germline loops: CDR1 LNHDA, CDR2 SQIVND (reference sequence). The CDR3 length is 14 residues. CDR3 protein: CASSSDSSNYGYTF. The CDR3 bases are TGTGCCAGTAGTTCTGACAGTTCTAACTATGGCTACACCTTC.

The rearrangement uses TRBV10-3 and TRBJ1-2, with a tentative D call TRBD1 (6 bases). The CDR3 consists of 13 residues. The germline gives CDR1 ENHRY, CDR2 SYGVKD. Trimming removed 2 bases from V and 4 bases from J, with 8 bases in between. The CDR3 nucleotides read TGTGCCATCAGTGAGGGACAGCTCTATGGCTACACCTTC. Its protein product is CAISEGQLYGYTF.

J is TRBJ2-3 and V is TRBV7-9; unclear D gene. Trimming stripped 0 bases from V and 5 bases from J, with 9 bases between. Germline-derived CDR1 and CDR2 are SEHNR and FQNEAQ (reference sequence). CDR3 length: 14 residues. CDR3 region: CASSLASPGDTQYF. The CDR3 region has the DNA TGTGCCAGCAGCTTAGCCTCCCCGGGAGATACGCAGTATTTT.

The rearrangement uses TRBV6-5 and TRBJ2-1, with D hard to call. The germline V gene encodes CDR1 MNHEY and CDR2 SVGAGI. The V end lost 5 bases, the J end lost 8 bases, and 19 bases lay between the germline ends. This CDR3 is built from 15 residues. This CDR3 is CASSPAMNGLDEQFF. The CDR3 coding sequence is TGTGCCAGCAGTCCCGCTATGAATGGGCTGGATGAGCAGTTCTTC.

In regard to this clone: One junction end disagrees with the germline gene, perhaps due to a read error. This chain uses TRBV6-5 with TRBJ1-5; D remains unclear. Germline V gene sequence: CDR1 MNHEY, CDR2 SVGAGI. This CDR3 spans 13 amino acids. The CDR3 DNA follows: TGTGCCAGCAGTTACAACCCTAATCGGCCCCAGCATTTT. It is translated as CASSYNPNRPQHF.

The rearrangement links TRBV7-9 to TRBJ1-4; 7 nucleotides line up with TRBD1. There are 13 residues in the CDR3. The V gene's germline CDR1 is SEHNR and CDR2 FQNEAQ (reference sequence). J was trimmed by 6 bases and V by 5 bases; bases with no gene match: 3. CDR3 sequence reads: CASSLGQDEKLFF. CDR3 in DNA: TGTGCCAGCAGCCTTGGACAGGATGAAAAACTGTTTTTT.

The chain uses TRBV5-1 and TRBJ2-3; D is possibly TRBD1 (6 bases). V was pared by 4 bases and J by 7 bases, with 13 bases between. CDR1 and CDR2 (germline): SGHRS, YFSETQ. This CDR3 spans 13 amino acids. CDR3 region: CASSPDSWNTQYF. The CDR3 DNA sequence: TGCGCCAGCAGCCCGGACAGTTGGAATACGCAGTATTTT.

V is TRBV10-1 and J is TRBJ2-2; D is unclear. The germline V gene encodes CDR1 WNHNN and CDR2 SYGVQD (reference sequence). This CDR3 spans 17 amino acids. Trimming removed 4 bases from V and 1 base from J, with 16 bases in between. Here the CDR3 DNA reads TGCGCCAGCAGTGCCCGTATCCCCGAATTGAACACCGGGGAGCTGTTTTTT. Residues: CASSARIPELNTGELFF.

This chain links TRBV5-1 with TRBJ2-3, with D tentatively TRBD2 (5 bases). Trimming pared 0 bases from V and 2 bases from J, leaving 16 bases between. The CDR3 spans 17 residues. In germline, CDR1 is SGHRS, CDR2 YFSETQ. The CDR3 here is CASSLGRAARSTDTQYF. The CDR3, as DNA: TGCGCCAGCAGCTTGGGGCGAGCGGCCCGTTCCACAGATACGCAGTATTTT. Based on the CDR3 plus reference TRBV5-1 and TRBJ2-3, the full variable domain is KAGVTQTPRYLIKTRGQQVTLSCSPISGHRSVSWYQQTPGQGLQFLFEYFSETQRNKGNFPGRFSGRQFSNSRSEMNVSTLELGDSALYLCASSLGRAARSTDTQYFGPGTRLTVL.

The rearrangement links TRBV28 to TRBJ2-7; D remains unclear. V dropped 6 bases and J dropped 3 bases, with 15 bases sitting between them. The CDR3 consists of 14 residues. Germline CDR1 and CDR2: MDHEN and SYDVKM. The CDR3 region has the DNA TGTGCCAGCAGCCAACGCTCGTCCCTCTACGAGCAGTACTTC. Amino acid sequence: CASSQRSSLYEQYF. Full variable domain (missing parts from reference TRBV28 and TRBJ2-7): DVKVTQSSRYLVKRTGEKVFLECVQDMDHENMFWYRQDPGLGLRLIYFSYDVKMKEKGDIPEGYSVSREKKERFSLILESASTNQTSMYLCASSQRSSLYEQYFGPGTRLTVT.